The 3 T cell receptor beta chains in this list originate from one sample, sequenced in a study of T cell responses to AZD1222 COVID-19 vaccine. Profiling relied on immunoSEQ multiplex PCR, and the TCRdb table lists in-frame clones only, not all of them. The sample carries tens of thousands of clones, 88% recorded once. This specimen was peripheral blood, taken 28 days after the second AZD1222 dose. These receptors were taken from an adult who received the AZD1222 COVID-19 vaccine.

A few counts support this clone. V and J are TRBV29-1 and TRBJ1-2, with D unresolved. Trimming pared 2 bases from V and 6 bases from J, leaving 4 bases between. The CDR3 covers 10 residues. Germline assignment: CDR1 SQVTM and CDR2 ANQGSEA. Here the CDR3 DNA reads TGCAGCGTTGAACAAGATGGCTACACCTTC. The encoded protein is CSVEQDGYTF. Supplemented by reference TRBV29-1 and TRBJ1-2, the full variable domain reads SAVISQKPSRDICQRGTSLTIQCQVDSQVTMMFWYRQQPGQSLTLIATANQGSEATYESGFVIDKFPISRPNLTFSTLTVSNMSPEDSSIYLCSVEQDGYTFGSGTRLTVV.

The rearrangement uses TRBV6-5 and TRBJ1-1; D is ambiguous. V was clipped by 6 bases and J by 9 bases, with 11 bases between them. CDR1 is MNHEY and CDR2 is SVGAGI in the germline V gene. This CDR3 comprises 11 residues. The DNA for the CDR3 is TGTGCCAGCAGCGACCGGACGAAAGCTTTCTTT. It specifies CASSDRTKAFF.

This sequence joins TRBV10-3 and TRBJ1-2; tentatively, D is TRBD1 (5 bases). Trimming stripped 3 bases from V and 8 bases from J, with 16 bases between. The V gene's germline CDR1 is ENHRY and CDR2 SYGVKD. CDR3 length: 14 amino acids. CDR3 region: CAISDTGRVEGYTF. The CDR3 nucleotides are TGTGCCATCAGTGATACTGGCAGGGTTGAGGGCTACACCTTC.